This T cell receptor (beta chain) originates from a study of cytomegalovirus exposure and HLA in healthy donors (dated by TCRdb to 2016 to 2017). As for the study more broadly: According to an earlier analysis of 587 of the donors, some 180 million T cells yielded roughly 100 million unique TCR beta sequences and more than 250 Gb of sequence data. The study aimed to test whether cataloging public T cell receptors could reveal signatures of past pathogen exposure. Every repertoire in the discovery cohort had been generated on one and the same sequencing platform. The number of donors typed differed by locus, with roughly 620-640 for A, B, C, DRB1 and DQB1, around 500 for DQA1, nearly 610 for DPA1, and 450 to 480 for DPB1. Four or five DR-DQ haplotypes were treated as single units for association and clustering because of strong linkage in the cohort. Across under 500 genotyped donors of the cohort, an average of approximately 220,000 unique TCR beta nucleotide sequences per donor were sequenced, and roughly a sixth of those sequences were non-productive. A later genetic analysis used genome-wide SNP genotypes for about three fifths of the roughly 700 donors, treating that subset as a discovery cohort. Besides the first cohort of roughly 640 subjects, a separate validation cohort made up of over 100 different subjects was used. High-throughput TCR immunosequencing, statistical association of individual TCRs with disease status, and machine learning were combined to predict cytomegalovirus infection status. In the later analysis, no new phenotypic data were used to find candidate immune exposures; instead, reliance was placed on TCR beta sequences and their occurrence across donors. Around 300 gigabases of sequencing data and approximately 85 million unique TCR sequences were included in an early release covering under 650 HLA-typed donors. The study profiled the T cell repertoires of some 610 subjects by immunosequencing and related them to cytomegalovirus serostatus. HLA typing included class I and class II loci at four-digit resolution. A later analysis re-examined previously published TCR beta repertoires from about 670 donors and added high-resolution HLA genotyping to investigate patterns of TCR occurrence. Donor age, sex, ethnicity and CMV serostatus were collected together with the repertoire data. To decide whether each TCR beta V gene segment behaved as functional or pseudogenic, an earlier analysis of fewer than 750 of the donors relied on high-throughput TCR beta sequencing. The genetic ancestry cluster associated with self-reported Caucasian donors included about four fifths of the approximately 400 genotyped donors. Broader findings and caveats from the paper: In vitro tests confirmed that a few of the cytomegalovirus-associated TCR beta chains recognize cytomegalovirus antigens. In a later analysis, several top co-occurrence clusters were reported to appear linked to parvovirus B19, influenza, CMV and Epstein-Barr virus. Correlated functional status among segregating V segments might be attributable to linkage disequilibrium, but an unknown experimental factor could not be ruled out. In a later genetic analysis, a missense DCLRE1C variant was associated with V-gene and J-gene trimming of TCR beta chains, and the association was replicated in an independent cohort. According to the authors, the approach could potentially be generalized to other disease states and immunological phenotypes. HLA typing was unavailable for some donors at each locus, so association tests used only the typed subset. The 87-base-pair reads could not distinguish some IMGT-functional V segments, including TRBV6-2 and TRBV6-3, so those segments were excluded. A cluster of highly shared sequence variants was judged likely to be a technical artifact of the sequencing pipeline. Assigning TCR associations to individual alleles was difficult when HLA alleles, especially DR and DQ, strongly co-occurred. Immune exposure information for the cohort was limited to CMV serostatus. Compared with the approximately 710-donor mean, donors in an Asian-associated ancestry cluster had fewer N-insertions in productive TCRs, according to a later genetic analysis. In this cohort, only TCR beta chains were sequenced, and detectable features were limited by the absence of alpha or paired-chain data. In a later analysis, HLA-associated TCR beta chains showed more clonal expansion and lower generation probabilities than non-associated chains that were equally common. In the study, some 160 TCR beta chains were listed as associated with cytomegalovirus. Broadly in line with IMGT annotations, most TCR beta V segments showed up in productive rearrangements about 90% or about 30% of the time in an earlier analysis of several hundred of the donors. In a later analysis, the rate of TCR association differed among HLA loci, with DRB1 alleles having the most associated TCRs and HLA-C alleles having the fewest. Seventeen rarely observed V segments, including chromosome 9 orphons, were excluded from the earlier analysis of just under 600 of the donors because counts were too low. A further reported finding was that TCR beta sequences accurately predicted the HLA-A and HLA-B alleles for most subjects in the first cohort. Sequencing depth was assumed to be roughly uniform across donors in the presence/absence analyses, though that assumption may not hold. While some public TCRs were present in many individuals, most TCR sequences turned up only very rarely across donors. A later analysis associated about 17,000 TCR beta sequences with specific HLA alleles at a false discovery rate of 0.05. Cytomegalovirus status was reported to be diagnosed by the classifier with high specificity and sensitivity in both the original and validation cohorts. In a later analysis, most CMV-associated TCR beta chains were found to appear HLA-restricted, with HLA associations seemingly driven largely by CMV exposure.

Concerning this clone: Its recognized antigen is unknown. Base qualities are missing; no much larger clone stands one base away.

V is cut by 2 bases and J by 1 base, and the space between the germline ends is 10 bases. The germline V gene (reference sequence) sets CDR1 to GTSNPN and CDR2 to SVGIG. From the cysteine up to the phenylalanine, the CDR3 has a length of 14 residues. Of the read, only the CDR3 DNA is kept; its 42 bases are in frame from base 1. The protocol used for the library was the immunoSEQ multiplex PCR assay. A mixture of 60 forward primers for TCR Vbeta segments and 13 reverse primers for TCR Jbeta segments was used in the multiplex PCR. The CDR3 region of rearranged TCR beta genes was amplified from genomic DNA by a multiplex PCR assay. The Illumina HiSeq System was used to sequence the amplified TCR beta libraries as 87-base-pair reads. As for the authors' bioinformatics: Across the 670 or so repertoires, a later analysis counted roughly 77 million unique TCR beta chains, around 10 million of which were shared by at least two donors. Raw reads were error-corrected and collapsed into unique sequences by a nearest-neighbor algorithm in which closely related sequences were merged to remove PCR and sequencing errors. CDR3 sequences were aligned to IMGT reference sequences to assign V, D and J gene segments. For a sequence to be retained, a match of at least six nucleotides to both a V gene segment and a J gene segment was required. A rearrangement was called productive if the CDR3 had no stop codons and remained in frame with V and J, and every other rearrangement was called non-productive. CDR3 was defined according to IMGT convention as the region running from the second conserved V-encoded cysteine to the conserved J-encoded phenylalanine. Sequences without an unambiguous match to a single V gene segment were excluded from the earlier analysis of approximately 600 of the donors. In an earlier analysis of several hundred of the donors, V segments were called functional above 56.7% productive rearrangements and were called segregating when the between-donor standard deviation exceeded 5%. A statistical classification framework was built for diagnosing cytomegalovirus status from the catalog of TCR beta chain sequences. In a later analysis, TCR nucleotide sequences were compared against IMGT/GENE-DB human TR gene sequences so that V and J genes could be assigned. The TCRdist pipeline was used in a later analysis to assign CDR3 sequences and most-parsimonious VDJ recombination scenarios. In a later analysis, each TCR beta chain was defined by its CDR3 amino acid sequence together with its V-gene family, and reads lacking a unique V-gene family were excluded. To address suspected cross-contamination and a sequencing artifact, a later analysis removed 592 highly shared, low-generation-probability nucleotide sequences. A later analysis calculated a clonal expansion index for each public chain from normalized within-repertoire ranks of inferred template counts. In a later analysis, generation probabilities were computed with a VDJ recombination model fitted to out-of-frame rearrangements, and the resulting probabilities were checked against IGoR. In a later analysis, TCR-TCR, TCR-HLA and TCR-CMV co-occurrence was scored with hypergeometric tests, and a repertoire-size bias correction was applied to TCR pairs. In a later analysis, false discovery rates were estimated by permuting HLA or CMV assignments 20 times. A later analysis grouped co-occurring TCRs with DBSCAN, adding TCRdist sequence similarity when clustering within HLA-allele-positive subsets. For co-occurrence clustering, repertoires with fewer than 30,000 or more than 120,000 public chains were excluded, along with a handful of repertoires with anomalous nucleotide sharing. TCRdb took this table from immuneACCESS and kept in-frame rearrangements with V and J called. Such tables lack part of the clones; where checked against another copy, unresolved V genes explain under half of the gap, and the rest is unexplained. The DNA was the basis for D and trimming; V, J and clone size are from that table. Across this sample there are 150,000 to 200,000 clones, with about 75% seen only once. The top ten hold roughly 7% of the sample.

The cohort consisted of fewer than 700 healthy bone marrow donors. At the time of sampling, all cohort members were nominally healthy, though unrecorded immune exposures were likely present. The donor tested CMV seropositive, placing the donor among the roughly 300 seropositive members of the cohort. A peripheral blood sample was collected from each donor, and TCR beta sequencing was performed on peripheral blood mononuclear cells. The Qiagen DNeasy Blood Extraction Kit was used to extract genomic DNA from the blood cell samples. This receptor was obtained from a male donor in good health and CMV-seropositive. The specimen sequenced was PBMCs. This sequence uses TRBV30 and TRBJ2-3; TRBD2 might be the D gene, on 5 matching bases. The nucleotide sequence is TGTGCCTGGAGTATCGGGGTGGGCACAGATACGCAGTATTTT. The resulting protein is CAWSIGVGTDTQYF.